The 5 T cell receptor beta chains in this list originate from one sample, sequenced in a study of blood T cell repertoires in COVID-19. Clones were sequenced by immunoSEQ multiplex PCR, and TCRdb holds only the in-frame ones, with some missing. The data show a few hundred thousand clones, approximately 90% seen once. The sequencing sample was made of peripheral blood. Every receptor here comes from a man aged 55 to 70 who had recovered from COVID-19.

CDR3 residues: CASSPRPDSEAFF. The CDR3 nucleotides read TGTGCCAGCAGCCCCCGACCGGACAGTGAAGCTTTCTTT. The chain is built from TRBV9 and TRBJ1-1; D is possibly TRBD1 (6 bases). CDR3 size: 13 residues. The germline CDR1 and CDR2 sequences are SGDLS and YYNGEE. V lost 4 bases, J lost 7 bases, and 14 bases lay in between.

This clone was seen once. This chain uses TRBV4-3 with TRBJ2-5; 16 bases map to TRBD2. Germline CDR1 reads LGHNA; CDR2 reads YSLEER. V gave up 4 bases and J gave up 4 bases; unmatched junction bases: 9. The CDR3 extends over 18 amino acids. The CDR3 DNA follows: TGCGCCAGCAGCCGCAAGGGGACTAGCGGGGGGGATGTAGAGACCCAGTACTTC. Its protein product is CASSRKGTSGGDVETQYF.

V gene TRBV19 combines with J gene TRBJ2-5; D is possibly TRBD2 (5 bases). The CDR3 covers 12 residues. V was cut by 3 bases and J by 7 bases, with 9 bases left in between. The germline V gene encodes CDR1 LNHDA and CDR2 SQIVND (reference sequence). Here the CDR3 reads CASSMSRGTQYF. In DNA form, the CDR3 reads TGTGCCAGTAGTATGTCCCGGGGGACCCAGTACTTC.

This clone was counted only a few times. The chain joins TRBV9 to TRBJ1-2; D is possibly TRBD1 (6 bases). The CDR3 has 14 amino acids. Per the germline V gene, CDR1 is SGDLS and CDR2 is YYNGEE. V was pared by 3 bases and J by 6 bases, with 15 bases between. The CDR3 DNA sequence: TGTGCCAGCAGCGGGTCGACAGGATCCCATGGCTACACCTTC. Encoded protein: CASSGSTGSHGYTF.

This sequence joins TRBV19 and TRBJ2-3, with 8 bases that match TRBD2. V dropped 4 bases and J dropped 2; count of bases not matched to a gene: 11. The CDR3 loop spans 17 amino acids. Looked up from germline, CDR1 is LNHDA and CDR2 is SQIVND (reference sequence). CDR3 DNA sequence: TGTGCCAGTAGTAAAAGAGTAGTAGCGGGGTTCACAGATACGCAGTATTTT. Protein: CASSKRVVAGFTDTQYF.